This T cell receptor (beta chain) was sequenced for a study of cytomegalovirus exposure and HLA in healthy donors. The PCR made use of 60 Vbeta and 13 Jbeta primers. The protocol was immunoSEQ multiplex PCR, while the TCRdb copy is restricted to in-frame clones and leaves out a portion. The profile covers over 150,000 clones, with roughly four fifths appearing a single time and 4.3% taken by the ten largest. CDR3 length: 16 amino acids. Germline CDR1 SGHDT, CDR2 YYEEEE. Unmatched junction bases numbered 7, after V lost 0 bases and J lost 2 bases. The clonotype originates from a man aged 40-50 years in good health and CMV-seronegative. The sample comprised PBMCs. The V gene is TRBV5-6, the J gene TRBJ2-5; TRBD2 agrees at 7 bases. The CDR3 sequence is CASSLVFGGGQETQYF. In nucleotides, the CDR3 is TGTGCCAGCAGCTTGGTTTTCGGGGGAGGGCAAGAGACCCAGTACTTC. Variable domain in full (rest from reference TRBV5-6 and TRBJ2-5): DAGVTQSPTHLIKTRGQQVTLRCSPKSGHDTVSWYQQALGQGPQFIFQYYEEEERQRGNFPDRFSGHQFPNYSSELNVNALLLGDSALYLCASSLVFGGGQETQYFGPGTRLLVL.